Following are 22 T cell receptor beta chains from one sample sequenced in a study of human T cells and chemical hapten exposure. The time point was: patch test 1, 2 weeks after DPC sensitization. Treatment described: therapeutic diphenylcyclopropenone sensitization with weekly scalp DPC. Using its own MiXCR run on the RACE reads, TCRdb lists one record per CDR3 protein. The repertoire holds about 120,000 distinct CDR3 sequences, with roughly an eighth as singletons. The source material was whole blood, sampled in connection with sensitization to the hapten diphenylcyclopropenone (DPC). Receptors were obtained from a man aged 18 to 29 with alopecia areata. Some clones in this sample may be carry-over from other donors' samples.

V is TRBV29-1 and J is TRBJ1-2; D remains unclear. Germline CDR1 reads SQVTM; CDR2 reads ANQGSEA. Trimming took off 0 bases at V and 6 bases at J, with 11 bases between the two ends. The length of the CDR3 is 13 residues. The CDR3 nucleotides are TGCAGCGTTGAAGACTTCAGGACCGATGGCTACACCTTC. Amino acids: CSVEDFRTDGYTF.

This clonotype showed up many times. The chain has TRBV12-3 or TRBV12-4 and TRBJ1-5; TRBD1 is a possible D gene (5 bases). The CDR3 sequence is 14 residues long. V was cut by 7 bases and J by 0 bases, with 10 bases left in between. CDR3 amino acids: CASNRDGSNQPQHF. The CDR3 coding sequence is TGTGCCAGCAACCGGGACGGTAGCAATCAGCCCCAGCATTTT.

The chain has TRBV11-2 and TRBJ2-3; no clear D gene. The CDR3 consists of 18 residues. Germline loops: CDR1 SGHAT, CDR2 FQNNGV. V was pared by 1 base and J by 0 bases, with 17 bases between. CDR3 in amino acids: CASSLGPGRYSSTDTQYF. CDR3 in DNA: TGTGCCAGCAGCTTAGGACCAGGACGGTACTCTAGCACAGATACGCAGTATTTT.

This rearrangement joins TRBV15 to TRBJ2-7, with TRBD1 identical over 9 bases. The CDR3 runs 14 residues. Germline trimming cut 1 base from V and 6 bases from J; bases unmatched to any gene: 4. Germline CDR1 is LNHNV and CDR2 is YYDKDF (reference sequence). CDR3: CATSRGDRVGEQYF. The DNA of the CDR3 is TGTGCCACCAGCAGAGGGGACAGGGTAGGCGAGCAGTACTTC.

The sample holds a few counts of this clonotype. The CDR3 loop reads CASSQTGGIRQPQHF. CDR3 nucleotides: TGCGCCAGCAGCCAGACAGGGGGAATTCGGCAGCCCCAGCATTTT. The rearrangement links TRBV4-1 to TRBJ1-5, with 9 nucleotides matching TRBD1. J was trimmed by 7 bases and V by 3 bases; bases with no gene match: 7. CDR1 and CDR2 (germline): MGHRA, YSYEKL. This CDR3 is built from 15 residues.

CDR3 sequence: CASSQENRGRTEAFF. CDR3 bases: TGTGCCAGCAGCCAAGAAAACAGGGGCCGGACTGAAGCTTTCTTT. V usage is TRBV14 and J usage is TRBJ1-1, with 7 nucleotides matching TRBD1. The CDR3 is 15 amino acids. The J segment lost 5 bases and the V segment lost 0 bases, leaving 6 bases of the junction unmatched. The germline V gene encodes CDR1 SGHDN and CDR2 FVKESK.

In this sample, this clonotype turned up many times. This rearrangement joins TRBV4-1 to TRBJ1-6; 8 bases fit TRBD1. Germline lookup yields CDR1 MGHRA and CDR2 YSYEKL. The junction had 11 bases not matched to a gene; V was cut back by 4 bases and J by 9 bases. The CDR3 sequence is 16 residues long. The CDR3 region has the DNA TGCGCCAGCAGCCCCGATCGGTGGACAGGGACTTCACCCCTCCACTTT. Encoded protein: CASSPDRWTGTSPLHF.

The V and J genes are TRBV11-3 and TRBJ2-1; D unclear. Germline CDR1 SGHNT, CDR2 YENEEA. Between the trimmed V and J ends, which lost 4 bases and 11 bases, there was a span of 18 bases. The CDR3 is 14 amino acids. The CDR3: CASSSVSLGGQQFF. In DNA, the CDR3 is TGTGCCAGCAGCTCCGTGAGTTTGGGCGGCCAGCAGTTCTTC.

Many counts were recorded for this clonotype. The chain joins TRBV4-1 to TRBJ2-7; TRBD2 aligns across 9 bases. CDR1 MGHRA and CDR2 YSYEKL come from the germline V gene. V lost 1 base and J lost 5; bases outside the gene matches: 9. This CDR3 region has 16 residues. CDR3 region: CASSQVASGGIDEQYF. CDR3 nucleotide sequence: TGCGCCAGCAGCCAAGTTGCCAGCGGGGGGATCGACGAGCAGTACTTC.

This clonotype was detected only a few times. The V call is TRBV7-9, the J call TRBJ1-1; D is undetermined. The ends were cut back, 1 base at V and 3 bases at J, with 6 bases in the middle. The CDR3 length is 13 residues. Germline CDR1 is SEHNR and CDR2 is FQNEAQ (reference sequence). In DNA form, the CDR3 reads TGTGCCAGCAGCTTAGGATCCGACACTGAAGCTTTCTTT. Protein sequence: CASSLGSDTEAFF. Together with reference TRBV7-9 and TRBJ1-1, the CDR3 gives the full variable domain: DTGVSQNPRHKITKRGQNVTFRCDPISEHNRLYWYRQTLGQGPEFLTYFQNEAQLEKSRLLSDRFSAERPKGSFSTLEIQRTEQGDSAMYLCASSLGSDTEAFFGQGTRLTVV.

This clonotype has at least ten counts. This chain connects TRBV27 to TRBJ2-1, with 7 bases lining up with TRBD1. The CDR3 runs 14 residues. The V segment lost 5 bases and the J segment 9 bases; nucleotides outside the gene matches: 10. Germline CDR1 and CDR2: MNHEY and SMNVEV (reference sequence). CDR3 bases: TGTGCCAGCAGTCCCACAGGGGTCTTAAGTGAGCAGTTCTTC. This codes for CASSPTGVLSEQFF.

This clonotype was detected a few times. This rearrangement joins TRBV7-2 to TRBJ2-7, with 10 bases fitting TRBD2. CDR1 is SGHTA, CDR2 FQGNSA, per germline. The CDR3 is 17 residues long. The trim removed 0 bases at V and 4 bases at J, leaving 9 bases unmatched. CDR3 in DNA: TGTGCCAGCAGCTTAGCGAGGCCACTAGCGGGGCTGTACGAGCAGTACGTC. It is translated as CASSLARPLAGLYEQYV.

This clonotype was recorded many times. The V and J genes are TRBV7-6 and TRBJ2-3, with D tentatively TRBD2 (5 bases). Germline V gene lookup returns CDR1 SGHVS and CDR2 FNYEAQ. CDR3 length: 16 residues. The V end was cut by 1 base, the J end by 0 bases, with 11 bases between. Here the CDR3 reads CASSLGASRSTDTQYF. The DNA of the CDR3 is TGTGCCAGCAGCTTAGGGGCTAGCAGAAGCACAGATACGCAGTATTTT.

The chain has TRBV4-2 and TRBJ2-1; 8 positions match TRBD2. V trimming: 0 bases; J trimming: 0 bases; junction bases outside the gene matches: 4. Germline V CDR1 and CDR2: LGHNA, YNFKEQ. The CDR3 is 17 residues long. This CDR3 is CASSQDQGTSSYNEQFF. CDR3 in DNA: TGTGCCAGCAGCCAAGATCAGGGGACTAGCTCCTACAATGAGCAGTTCTTC.

The CDR3 DNA is TGTGCCAGCAGCGCCGGAGCTCTACCTGAAGCTTTCTTT. This sequence encodes CASSAGALPEAFF. The gene calls are TRBV9 and TRBJ1-1; no definite D call. Germline V gene lookup returns CDR1 SGDLS and CDR2 YYNGEE. This CDR3 has 13 amino acids. Trimming took 3 bases from V and 6 from J, leaving 12 bases between them.

This clonotype turned up a few times. The chain couples TRBV5-1 to TRBJ2-7; TRBD1 might be the D (6 bases). Germline CDR1 SGHRS, CDR2 YFSETQ. The V end was cut by 0 bases, the J end by 6 bases, with 13 bases between. The CDR3 is made up of 14 amino acids. Here the CDR3 DNA reads TGCGCCAGCAGCTTGGTACCTGGGACAAGCGAGCAGTACTTC. This sequence encodes CASSLVPGTSEQYF. Full variable domain (missing parts from reference TRBV5-1 and TRBJ2-7): KAGVTQTPRYLIKTRGQQVTLSCSPISGHRSVSWYQQTPGQGLQFLFEYFSETQRNKGNFPGRFSGRQFSNSRSEMNVSTLELGDSALYLCASSLVPGTSEQYFGPGTRLTVT.

The V call is TRBV7-8, the J call TRBJ1-1; D not resolved. Trimming left V 5 bases short and J 8 bases short, with 12 bases between. Germline values: CDR1 SGHVS, CDR2 FQNEAQ. This CDR3 region has 12 residues. The CDR3 region has the DNA TGTGCCAGCAGCACATCAACACTAGAAGCTTTCTTT. Residues: CASSTSTLEAFF.

The J gene is TRBJ2-1, the V gene TRBV28, with TRBD2 as a possible D gene (7 bases). Per germline, CDR1 MDHEN and CDR2 SYDVKM. The length of the CDR3 is 11 residues. The V and J ends lost 5 bases and 16 bases respectively, with 15 bases between them. The CDR3 protein is CASSPGGPLFF. The CDR3 DNA reads as TGTGCCAGCAGTCCCGGGGGGCCGCTCTTCTTC.

V gene TRBV25-1 combines with J gene TRBJ2-1; TRBD1 is a possible D gene (5 bases). The CDR3 extends over 16 amino acids. V was cut by 2 bases and J by 0 bases, with 11 bases left in between. Germline CDR1 is MGHDK and CDR2 is SYGVNS. The CDR3, as DNA: TGTGCCAGCAGTGAACAGGGCCGAAGCTCCTACAATGAGCAGTTCTTC. Its protein product is CASSEQGRSSYNEQFF.

The J gene is TRBJ1-1, the V gene TRBV25-1; perhaps TRBD1 as D (5 bases). V was shortened by 8 bases and J by 0 bases, with 25 bases between the two germline ends. The CDR3 extends over 18 amino acids. Germline CDR1 MGHDK, CDR2 SYGVNS. The CDR3 sequence: CASLRQSIQAEVNTEAFF. The CDR3 DNA is TGTGCCAGCCTGCGACAGAGTATTCAGGCGGAGGTGAACACTGAAGCTTTCTTT.

There are many counts of this clonotype. The chain recombines TRBV7-9 with TRBJ2-1; 12 bases are shared with TRBD2. The junction had 5 bases not matched to a gene; V was cut back by 4 bases and J by 1 base. CDR3 length: 17 amino acids. Germline values: CDR1 SEHNR, CDR2 FQNEAQ (reference sequence). The CDR3 bases are TGTGCCAGCAGCTCCCCACTAGCGGGGGGATCCTACAATGAGCAGTTCTTC. This encodes CASSSPLAGGSYNEQFF.

The chain has TRBV5-1 and TRBJ2-3, with no clear D. Trimming took 3 bases from V and 6 from J, leaving 11 bases between them. CDR1 SGHRS and CDR2 YFSETQ come from the germline V gene. There are 13 residues in the CDR3. CDR3 nucleotide sequence: TGCGCCAGCAGCTCGGACCTAGATGATACGCAGTATTTT. Its translation is CASSSDLDDTQYF. The whole variable domain, remainder taken from reference TRBV5-1 and TRBJ2-3, is KAGVTQTPRYLIKTRGQQVTLSCSPISGHRSVSWYQQTPGQGLQFLFEYFSETQRNKGNFPGRFSGRQFSNSRSEMNVSTLELGDSALYLCASSSDLDDTQYFGPGTRLTVL.